A single sample gave rise to the 13 T cell receptor beta chains below, sequenced in a study of T cell repertoires in cytomegalovirus infection. TCRdb re-called the reads with MiXCR, one entry per CDR3 protein. The sample gives about 920,000 distinct CDR3 sequences, around 30% of which show up once; over 12% is in the top ten. These receptors' antigens are unknown. The material was cultured CD8+ T cells from PBMCs, obtained from culture after CMV antigen stimulation. These receptors all come from a human donor in good health (CMV status not recorded). Some clones in this sample may be carry-over from other donors' samples.

This clonotype has a handful of counts. The rearrangement joins TRBV7-6 to TRBJ2-5; D gene ambiguous. Germline V lookup: CDR1 SGHVS, CDR2 FNYEAQ. Deletions cut 3 bases from V and 3 bases from J, with 8 bases between. The CDR3 has 13 residues. The CDR3 here is CASSLGIEETQYF. DNA for the CDR3: TGTGCCAGCAGCTTGGGGATCGAAGAGACCCAGTACTTC.

This clonotype was detected a few times. V usage is TRBV6-6 and J usage is TRBJ2-1; D is ambiguous. The CDR3 is 13 residues long. Germline CDR1 and CDR2: MNHNY and SVGAGI (reference sequence). The germline V and J ends were trimmed by 6 bases and 4 bases, with 10 bases remaining between them. This chain's CDR3 is CASSAWLYNEQFF. For the CDR3, the DNA is TGTGCCAGCAGCGCATGGCTTTACAATGAGCAGTTCTTC.

This clonotype was seen more than once but under ten times. J is TRBJ2-5 and V is TRBV5-4, with TRBD1 matching over 7 bases. The CDR3 is made up of 15 amino acids. In germline, CDR1 is SGHNT, CDR2 YYREEE (reference sequence). V shed 4 bases, J shed 1 base, and the junction held 7 bases outside the gene matches. CDR3 in DNA: TGTGCCAGCAGCCTTAGACAGGGCCTCCAAGAGACCCAGTACTTC. As protein: CASSLRQGLQETQYF.

This clonotype was counted ten times or more. The gene calls are TRBV7-2 and TRBJ2-3, with 11 bases lining up with TRBD2. The V gene end was trimmed by 5 bases and the J gene end by 5 bases; junction bases not matched to a gene: 12. Germline-derived CDR1 and CDR2 are SGHTA and FQGNSA. The CDR3 is 17 amino acids. CDR3 bases: TGTGCCAGCAGCCCCCGACTAGCGGGGCTTACCATAGATACGCAGTATTTT. Translating gives CASSPRLAGLTIDTQYF.

This clonotype was picked up many times. This chain links TRBV19 with TRBJ2-1, with a tentative D call TRBD1 (5 bases). The CDR3 is 14 residues long. The ends were cut back, 4 bases at V and 7 bases at J, with 14 bases in the middle. CDR1 and CDR2 (germline): LNHDA, SQIVND (reference sequence). CDR3 DNA: TGTGCCAGTAGTAAAGGGGCCGCTCCTAATGAGCAGTTCTTC. As protein: CASSKGAAPNEQFF.

This clonotype came up a few times. The J gene is TRBJ1-5, the V gene TRBV12-5; D is unclear. The V gene lost 6 bases and the J gene lost 8 bases, with 8 bases spanning the gap. Germline CDR1 LGHNT, CDR2 FRNRAP. CDR3 length equals 11 residues. CDR3 coding DNA: TGTGCTAGTGGAACGGGGAAGCCCCAGCATTTT. Amino acid sequence: CASGTGKPQHF.

This clonotype was counted at least ten times. The rearrangement links TRBV7-8 to TRBJ1-5; D might be TRBD1 (5 bases). Deletions cut 5 bases from V and 4 bases from J, with 18 bases between. CDR1 SGHVS and CDR2 FQNEAQ come from the germline V gene. The CDR3 covers 16 residues. The CDR3 nucleotides read TGTGCCAGCAGCCGCCACGGGGGGGGAGGGAATCAGCCCCAGCATTTT. Protein sequence: CASSRHGGGGNQPQHF.

This clonotype was seen only a few times. The chain has TRBV7-9 and TRBJ1-1, with TRBD1 matching 7 bases. V dropped 5 bases and J dropped 1; count of bases not matched to a gene: 7. The germline V gene has CDR1 SEHNR and CDR2 FQNEAQ (reference sequence). The CDR3 covers 15 residues. The CDR3 spells CASSPPGQANTEAFF. Here the CDR3 DNA reads TGTGCCAGCAGCCCACCCGGACAGGCGAACACTGAAGCTTTCTTT.

As DNA, the CDR3 is TGTGCCAGCAGCGGGGGGCAGGGGCGATCCTACGAGCAGTACTTC. Encoded protein: CASSGGQGRSYEQYF. This rearrangement joins TRBV7-9 to TRBJ2-7; D tentatively fits TRBD1 or TRBD2 (6 bases each). With 5 bases removed from V and 1 base from J, the gap between germline ends came to 15 bases. CDR1 is SEHNR and CDR2 is FQNEAQ in the germline V gene (reference sequence). The CDR3 loop spans 15 amino acids.

In its sample, this clonotype was seen a few times. The rearrangement joins TRBV19 to TRBJ2-1; D may match TRBD1 or TRBD2 (5 bases each). Germline lookup yields CDR1 LNHDA and CDR2 SQIVND (reference sequence). The CDR3 spans 13 residues. Trimming shortened V by 5 bases and J by 8 bases, and 13 bases separated the two germline ends. CDR3 nucleotides: TGTGCCAGTAGTCCCGGGGCGACCTATGAGCAGTTCTTC. It is translated as CASSPGATYEQFF.

The gene calls are TRBV18 and TRBJ1-5; 7 positions match TRBD1. Germline-derived CDR1 and CDR2 are KGHSH and LQKENI. This CDR3 comprises 17 residues. The V segment lost 6 bases and the J segment 2 bases; nucleotides outside the gene matches: 13. CDR3 nucleotide sequence: TGTGCCAGCTCCCCGGGGGGAGGGGGCGCCGGCAATCAGCCCCAGCATTTT. Amino acid sequence: CASSPGGGGAGNQPQHF.

V usage is TRBV15 and J usage is TRBJ2-2; D remains unclear. The germline V gene encodes CDR1 LNHNV and CDR2 YYDKDF (reference sequence). The CDR3 contains 14 residues. The V gene lost 1 base and the J gene lost 6 bases, with 9 bases spanning the gap. This CDR3 reads CATSRGRDAGELFF. CDR3 sequence (DNA): TGTGCCACCAGCAGAGGTCGAGACGCCGGGGAGCTGTTTTTT.

This sequence joins TRBV20-1 and TRBJ1-2; 11 bases agree with TRBD1. The CDR3 has 15 amino acids. Trimming removed 7 bases from V and 2 bases from J; junction bases left unmatched: 9. Looked up from germline, CDR1 is DFQATT and CDR2 is SNEGSKA (reference sequence). The CDR3 DNA is TGCAGTGTGAAAGGACAGGGGGCGACAAACTATGGCTACACCTTC. This gives the protein CSVKGQGATNYGYTF.